This T cell receptor (beta chain) was identified during a study of blood T cell repertoires in COVID-19. Study details: T cells, B-cell-depleted T cells, or PBMCs provided the cDNA or gDNA that served as material.

Repertoires were generated with immunoSEQ multiplex PCR, while TCRdb's copy carries only in-frame clones and drops some. The repertoire includes approximately 220,000 clones, 83% of them detected once, and 4.5% to 5% sits in the top ten. The source is a woman aged 50 to 65 who had been exposed to COVID-19. The material sequenced was PBMCs or T cells enriched from blood (not recorded which).

The CDR3 DNA reads as TGTGCCAGCAGTTACTTTACAGTCACTGAAGCTTTCTTT. Protein sequence: CASSYFTVTEAFF. V gene TRBV6-2 or TRBV6-3 combines with J gene TRBJ1-1, with D hard to call. The length of the CDR3 is 13 residues. The germline V gene has CDR1 MNHEY and CDR2 SVGEGT. Between the trimmed V and J ends, which lost 1 base and 4 bases, there was a span of 7 bases.